This T cell receptor beta chain was identified in a study of blood T cell repertoires in COVID-19. Overall study: The study drew acute and convalescent COVID-19 samples from the United States, Italy and Spain. From T cells, B-cell-depleted T cells, or PBMCs came the material, which was cDNA or gDNA.

CDR1 is SGHRS, CDR2 YFSETQ, per germline. CDR3 length: 16 amino acids. V dropped 0 bases and J dropped 2 bases, with 12 bases sitting between them. The authors' processing: The assay estimated nucleated cells by amplifying reference gene primers. Some clones are missing from TCRdb's copy, which holds only in-frame ones; the method was immunoSEQ multiplex PCR. V and J calls and clone size are copied from that table; D and trimming were computed from the DNA. The data contain about 46,000 clones, around 87% of them seen just once; the ten biggest clones take up about 16%. The gene calls are TRBV5-1 and TRBJ1-3; no definite D call. Source material: peripheral blood. The sequence derives from a human donor in a cohort sampled during active COVID-19. The CDR3 nucleotides read TGCGCCAGCAGCTTGGGGGTCATCGGGGCTGGAAACACCATATATTTT. Translated: CASSLGVIGAGNTIYF.